The TCR beta chain described here comes from a study of blood T cell repertoires in COVID-19. Turning to the study itself: The United States, Italy and Spain provided the acute and convalescent COVID-19 samples. The cDNA or gDNA used as material had been derived from T cells, B-cell-depleted T cells, or PBMCs.

The CDR3 consists of 12 residues. V shed 7 bases and J shed 5 bases, with 8 bases lying between them. This clone was seen just once. In the original processing: The assay estimated nucleated cells by amplifying reference gene primers. Method: immunoSEQ multiplex PCR; TCRdb's copy keeps in-frame clones and lacks some. The DNA was the basis for D and trimming; V, J and clone size are from that table. The sample contains 55,000 to 80,000 clones, approximately 79% of which appear only once. This receptor was identified in a woman aged 80 or over with active or convalescent COVID-19. This chain joins TRBV12-3 or TRBV12-4 and TRBJ2-2; weak D call: TRBD2 (5 bases). The sequenced material came from peripheral blood. The CDR3 region is CASTPGTGELFF. CDR3 DNA: TGTGCCAGCACCCCGGGGACCGGGGAGCTGTTTTTT.